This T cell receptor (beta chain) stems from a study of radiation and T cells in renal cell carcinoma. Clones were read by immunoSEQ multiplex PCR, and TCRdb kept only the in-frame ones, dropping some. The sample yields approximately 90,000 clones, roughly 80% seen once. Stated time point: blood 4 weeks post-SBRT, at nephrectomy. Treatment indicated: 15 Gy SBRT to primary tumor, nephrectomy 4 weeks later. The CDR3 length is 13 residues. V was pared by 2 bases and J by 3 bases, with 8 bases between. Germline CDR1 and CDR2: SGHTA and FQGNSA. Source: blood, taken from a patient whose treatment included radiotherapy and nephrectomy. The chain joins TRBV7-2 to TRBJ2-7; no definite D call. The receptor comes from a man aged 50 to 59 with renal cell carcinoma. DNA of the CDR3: TGTGCCAGCAGCTTAAGCCTTTACTACGAGCAGTACTTC. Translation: CASSLSLYYEQYF.